The 25 T cell receptor beta chains reported below all come from one sample, sequenced in a study of post-analysis software for immune sequencing data. Study results and caveats: A few TRBV segments (TRBV5-6, TRBV5-1 and TRBV20-1 among them) occurred more frequently in patients than in controls.

Their antigens are not known. Presence of unique molecular identifiers characterized the TCR beta cDNA libraries. Using its own MiXCR run on the PCR reads, TCRdb lists one record per CDR3 protein. The data show 430,000 or so distinct CDR3 sequences, 39% seen once. The specimen sequenced was blood. Receptors originate from a girl between 2 and 10 years old with multiple sclerosis.

This clonotype was counted only a few times. The chain carries TRBV4-3 and TRBJ2-4; possible D gene TRBD2, 5 bases. Per the germline V gene, CDR1 is LGHNA and CDR2 is YSLEER. Trimming took 4 bases from V and 7 from J, leaving 17 bases between them. The CDR3 has 15 amino acids. Written as DNA, the CDR3 is TGCGCCAGCAGCCTAAGGGAGAGGGCCGATAACATTCAGTACTTC. It is translated as CASSLRERADNIQYF.

This chain uses TRBV5-1 with TRBJ1-2, with unresolved D. V lost 1 base, J lost 4 bases, and 11 bases lay in between. The CDR3 contains 14 residues. Germline CDR1 reads SGHRS; CDR2 reads YFSETQ. This chain's CDR3 is CASSLNAATYGYTF. The CDR3, as DNA: TGCGCCAGCAGCTTGAATGCAGCTACCTATGGCTACACCTTC.

This chain uses TRBV12-3 or TRBV12-4 with TRBJ2-3, with D perhaps TRBD1 or TRBD2 (6 bases each). The CDR3 totals 16 residues. Trimming pared 5 bases from V and 6 bases from J, leaving 21 bases between. As DNA, the CDR3 is TGTGCCAGCAGTAATCCCCGGGACACTGCGGGGGATACGCAGTATTTT. This sequence encodes CASSNPRDTAGDTQYF.

This chain joins TRBV5-1 and TRBJ1-2; D is unclear. CDR3 size: 13 residues. Trimming took 4 bases from V and 2 from J, leaving 9 bases between them. Germline V gene lookup returns CDR1 SGHRS and CDR2 YFSETQ. CDR3 region: CASSPIDNYGYTF. The DNA for the CDR3 is TGCGCCAGCAGCCCGATAGACAACTATGGCTACACCTTC. Complete variable domain (other parts from reference TRBV5-1 and TRBJ1-2): KAGVTQTPRYLIKTRGQQVTLSCSPISGHRSVSWYQQTPGQGLQFLFEYFSETQRNKGNFPGRFSGRQFSNSRSEMNVSTLELGDSALYLCASSPIDNYGYTFGSGTRLTVV.

This clonotype was detected a few times. V is TRBV5-1 and J is TRBJ2-5; D remains ambiguous. The CDR3 covers 12 residues. The V gene lost 0 bases and the J gene lost 8 bases, with 8 bases spanning the gap. The V gene's germline CDR1 is SGHRS and CDR2 YFSETQ. This CDR3 is CASSLDGPTQYF. The CDR3 DNA follows: TGCGCCAGCAGCTTGGACGGCCCAACCCAGTACTTC.

The J gene is TRBJ2-7, the V gene TRBV10-3; TRBD1 agrees at 8 bases. There are 15 residues in the CDR3. With 3 bases clipped from V and 6 bases from J, the junction kept 10 bases outside the gene matches. From germline, CDR1 is ENHRY and CDR2 SYGVKD. CDR3 nucleotide sequence: TGTGCCATCAGTGACCTAGGACAGGGACCATCCGAGCAGTACTTC. This sequence encodes CAISDLGQGPSEQYF.

This clonotype turned up a few times. This chain links TRBV9 with TRBJ2-7; 7 nucleotides agree with TRBD1. The V and J ends lost 2 bases and 4 bases, in that order; junction bases with no gene match: 9. Germline CDR1 reads SGDLS; CDR2 reads YYNGEE. This CDR3 comprises 15 residues. The CDR3 DNA follows: TGTGCCAGCAGCGTGAACCCGGGACAGACTTACGAGCAGTACTTC. Protein product: CASSVNPGQTYEQYF. Filled out from reference TRBV9 and TRBJ2-7, the complete variable domain reads DSGVTQTPKHLITATGQRVTLRCSPRSGDLSVYWYQQSLDQGLQFLIQYYNGEERAKGNILERFSAQQFPDLHSELNLSSLELGDSALYFCASSVNPGQTYEQYFGPGTRLTVT.

This chain joins TRBV12-3 or TRBV12-4 and TRBJ1-5; 9 positions match TRBD1. J gave up 7 bases and V 2 bases, and 9 bases lay outside the gene matches. The CDR3 covers 16 residues. CDR3 sequence: CASSLRDRASGQPQHF. The CDR3 DNA sequence: TGTGCCAGCAGTTTAAGGGACAGGGCGTCGGGCCAGCCCCAGCATTTT.

V gene TRBV7-2 combines with J gene TRBJ2-7; 11 bases line up with TRBD1. Trimming took 1 base from V and 7 from J; bases not matched to a gene: 9. Germline values: CDR1 SGHTA, CDR2 FQGNSA. This CDR3 region has 16 residues. CDR3 protein: CASSLVGGQGAREQYF. CDR3 sequence (DNA): TGTGCCAGCAGCTTAGTAGGAGGACAGGGGGCGAGGGAGCAGTACTTC.

The chain combines TRBV30 with TRBJ1-2; TRBD1 is a possible D gene (5 bases). Per the germline V gene, CDR1 is GTSNPN and CDR2 is SVGIG (reference sequence). Trimming took off 0 bases at V and 8 bases at J, with 13 bases between the two ends. The CDR3 has 13 amino acids. The DNA of the CDR3 is TGTGCCTGGAGTGTAGCGGGGGTAGAAGGCTACACCTTC. Protein: CAWSVAGVEGYTF.

The chain uses TRBV5-1 and TRBJ1-2, with 7 bases identical to TRBD1. The CDR3 sequence is 14 residues long. Germline CDR1 is SGHRS and CDR2 is YFSETQ. J lost 3 bases, V lost 4 bases, and 6 bases had no gene match. CDR3 DNA sequence: TGCGCCAGCAGCCCCCTAGACAGGGACTATGGCTACACCTTC. Protein product: CASSPLDRDYGYTF.

This clonotype has a handful of counts. This chain connects TRBV29-1 to TRBJ2-7; 8 bases match TRBD1. CDR1 and CDR2 (germline): SQVTM, ANQGSEA. Trimming took 5 bases from V and 5 from J; bases not matched to a gene: 5. The CDR3 covers 12 residues. The CDR3 DNA sequence: TGCAGCGTTAAAAGACAGGGGAACGAGCAGTACTTC. Translating gives CSVKRQGNEQYF.

This chain uses TRBV6-5 with TRBJ1-6; D possibly corresponds to TRBD1 (6 bases). From germline, CDR1 is MNHEY and CDR2 SVGAGI. The CDR3 has 14 amino acids. V was trimmed by 6 bases and J by 7 bases, leaving 13 bases between them. The chain's CDR3 is CASSDTGQNSPLHF. The CDR3 nucleotides read TGTGCCAGCAGCGATACAGGGCAGAATTCACCCCTCCACTTT.

The rearrangement links TRBV28 to TRBJ2-7; D tentatively reads TRBD1 or TRBD2 (5 bases each). CDR1 and CDR2 (germline): MDHEN, SYDVKM. Trimming pared 3 bases from V and 3 bases from J, leaving 27 bases between. The CDR3 is 19 residues long. In DNA form, the CDR3 reads TGTGCCAGCAGTTTTGCGAGACCCCGGGACCCCCACTGGAGCTACGAGCAGTACTTC. Translated: CASSFARPRDPHWSYEQYF.

The rearrangement links TRBV27 to TRBJ2-1; D unclear. Per germline, CDR1 MNHEY and CDR2 SMNVEV (reference sequence). V was cut by 4 bases and J by 5 bases, with 15 bases left in between. The CDR3 sequence is 15 residues long. As DNA, the CDR3 is TGTGCCAGCAGTTCCTTTTCCCCCGTTCACAATGAGCAGTTCTTC. Protein sequence: CASSSFSPVHNEQFF.

The gene calls are TRBV7-2 and TRBJ1-6; the D is unclear. The CDR3 has 14 amino acids. Germline CDR1 reads SGHTA; CDR2 reads FQGNSA. Trimming took off 5 bases at V and 6 bases at J, with 11 bases between the two ends. CDR3: CASSTPGSNSPLHF. The CDR3 DNA follows: TGTGCCAGCAGCACACCGGGATCTAATTCACCCCTCCACTTT.

Concerning this clonotype: This may come from a read error, since a much larger clone is one base off. The chain has TRBV28 and TRBJ2-1; TRBD1 agrees at 8 bases. The CDR3 sequence is 14 residues long. Per germline, CDR1 MDHEN and CDR2 SYDVKM. V was clipped by 7 bases and J by 13 bases; unmatched bases: 15. This CDR3 reads CASNWQGAGETQFF. In DNA, the CDR3 is TGTGCCAGCAACTGGCAGGGGGCAGGGGAGACCCAGTTCTTC.

The chain joins TRBV6-5 to TRBJ1-1; 7 bases are shared with TRBD1. The germline V gene encodes CDR1 MNHEY and CDR2 SVGAGI. The trim removed 1 base at V and 0 bases at J, leaving 2 bases unmatched. This CDR3 has 15 residues. For the CDR3, the DNA is TGTGCCAGCAGTTACTTTCAGGGGGTGAACACTGAAGCTTTCTTT. Residues: CASSYFQGVNTEAFF.

This clonotype showed up many times. Written as DNA, the CDR3 is TGTGCCAGCACCGGCCTGGGCGGCCAGACCCTCAATGAGCAGTTCTTC. Translating it yields CASTGLGGQTLNEQFF. The chain links TRBV12-3 or TRBV12-4 to TRBJ2-1; D is ambiguous. V was clipped by 7 bases and J by 6 bases, with 22 bases between them. This CDR3 region has 16 residues.

This clonotype came up a few times. This chain connects TRBV29-1 to TRBJ2-7, with unresolved D. The J call may be wrong; the DNA end is better matched by TRBJ2-5. Germline CDR1 and CDR2: SQVTM and ANQGSEA. The CDR3 is 14 residues long. CDR3 amino acids: CSAMGRARSETQYF. CDR3 DNA sequence: TGCAGCGCCATGGGAAGGGCCCGGAGTGAGACCCAGTACTTC.

The V call is TRBV28, the J call TRBJ1-5, with D possibly matching TRBD1 (6 bases). The length of the CDR3 is 14 residues. V dropped 7 bases and J dropped 4 bases, with 14 bases sitting between them. Germline CDR1 and CDR2: MDHEN and SYDVKM. Written as DNA, the CDR3 is TGTGCCAGCACTCGCAGGGGCCTAAATCAGCCCCAGCATTTT. Translation gives CASTRRGLNQPQHF.

The rearrangement joins TRBV5-6 to TRBJ1-6; D not certain. Per the germline V gene, CDR1 is SGHDT and CDR2 is YYEEEE. Trimming stripped 2 bases from V and 10 bases from J, with 13 bases between. The CDR3 sequence is 14 residues long. The CDR3 region is CASSFLTKRSPLHF. The DNA of the CDR3 is TGTGCCAGCAGCTTCTTGACGAAAAGGTCACCCCTCCACTTT.

The chain recombines TRBV20-1 with TRBJ1-6; D ambiguous. Germline CDR1 reads DFQATT; CDR2 reads SNEGSKA (reference sequence). V lost 3 bases and J lost 5, with 14 bases in between. This CDR3 is built from 15 residues. CDR3 nucleotide sequence: TGCAGTGCTAGCCCTAGAACAGCCAATAATTCACCCCTCCACTTT. It translates to CSASPRTANNSPLHF.

This clonotype was seen a handful of times. The chain is built from TRBV4-1 and TRBJ2-2; no firm D call. Germline loops: CDR1 MGHRA, CDR2 YSYEKL. The CDR3 runs to 13 residues. Deletions cut 1 base from V and 7 bases from J, with 7 bases between. CDR3 bases: TGCGCCAGCAGCCAAGTACCTGACGGGGAGCTGTTTTTT. It encodes CASSQVPDGELFF.

This chain connects TRBV6-5 to TRBJ2-1; D is possibly TRBD2 (6 bases). Germline loops: CDR1 MNHEY, CDR2 SVGAGI. V dropped 5 bases and J dropped 10 bases, with 21 bases sitting between them. This CDR3 has 15 amino acids. The CDR3 reads CASSKSGLSTGEQFF. CDR3 coding DNA: TGTGCCAGCAGTAAGTCGGGACTCTCCACCGGGGAGCAGTTCTTC.